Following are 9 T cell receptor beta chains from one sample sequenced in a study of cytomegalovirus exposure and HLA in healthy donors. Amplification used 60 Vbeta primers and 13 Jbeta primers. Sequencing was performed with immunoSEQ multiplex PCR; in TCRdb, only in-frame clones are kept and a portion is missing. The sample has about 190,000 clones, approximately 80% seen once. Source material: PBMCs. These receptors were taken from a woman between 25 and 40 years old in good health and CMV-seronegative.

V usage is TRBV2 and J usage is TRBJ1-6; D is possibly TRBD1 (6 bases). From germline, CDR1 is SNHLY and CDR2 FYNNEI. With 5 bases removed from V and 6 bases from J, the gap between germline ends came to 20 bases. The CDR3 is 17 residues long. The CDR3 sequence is CASSQDEGGPGNSPLHF. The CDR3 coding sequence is TGTGCCAGCAGTCAAGACGAAGGGGGACCGGGTAATTCACCCCTCCACTTT. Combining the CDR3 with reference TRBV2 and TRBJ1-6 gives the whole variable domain EPEVTQTPSHQVTQMGQEVILRCVPISNHLYFYWYRQILGQKVEFLVSFYNNEISEKSEIFDDQFSVERPDGSNFTLKIRSTKLEDSAMYFCASSQDEGGPGNSPLHFGNGTRLTVT.

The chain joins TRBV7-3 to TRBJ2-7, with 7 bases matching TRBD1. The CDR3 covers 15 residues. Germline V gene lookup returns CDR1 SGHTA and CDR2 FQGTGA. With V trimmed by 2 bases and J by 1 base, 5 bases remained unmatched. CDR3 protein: CASSLAGTESYEQYF. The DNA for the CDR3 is TGTGCCAGCAGCTTAGCCGGGACAGAATCCTACGAGCAGTACTTC.

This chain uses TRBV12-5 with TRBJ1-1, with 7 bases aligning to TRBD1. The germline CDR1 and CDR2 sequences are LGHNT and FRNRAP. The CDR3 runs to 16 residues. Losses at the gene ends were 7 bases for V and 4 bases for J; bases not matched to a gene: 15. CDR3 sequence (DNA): TGTGCTAGTGCCCTTACAGGGGAATTTGGAGTCACTGAAGCTTTCTTT. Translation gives CASALTGEFGVTEAFF.

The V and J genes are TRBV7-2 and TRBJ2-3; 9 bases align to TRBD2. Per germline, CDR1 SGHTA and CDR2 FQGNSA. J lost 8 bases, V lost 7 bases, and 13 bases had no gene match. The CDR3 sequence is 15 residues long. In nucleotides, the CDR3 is TGTGCCAGCACCCCTCGGCGGGGGGGCCCGGGTACGCAGTATTTT. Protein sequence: CASTPRRGGPGTQYF.

The CDR3 is CASSQDSNYGYTF. Written as DNA, the CDR3 is TGCGCCAGCAGCCAAGATAGCAATTATGGCTACACCTTC. The chain combines TRBV4-3 with TRBJ1-2; D unresolved. With 0 bases removed from V and 5 bases from J, the gap between germline ends came to 7 bases. CDR1 and CDR2 from the germline V gene are LGHNA and YSLEER. This CDR3 is 13 amino acids long.

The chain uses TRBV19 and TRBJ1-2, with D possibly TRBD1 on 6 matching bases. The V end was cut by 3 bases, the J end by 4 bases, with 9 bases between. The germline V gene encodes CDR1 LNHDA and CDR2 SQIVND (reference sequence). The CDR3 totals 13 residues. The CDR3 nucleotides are TGTGCCAGTAGTATGGGGACAAGCTATGGCTACACCTTC. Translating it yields CASSMGTSYGYTF.

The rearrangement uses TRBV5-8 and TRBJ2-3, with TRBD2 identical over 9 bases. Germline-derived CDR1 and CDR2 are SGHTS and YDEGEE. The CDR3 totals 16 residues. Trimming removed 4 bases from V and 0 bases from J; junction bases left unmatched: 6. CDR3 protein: CASSGPSGTSTDTQYF. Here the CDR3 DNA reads TGTGCCAGCAGCGGGCCTAGCGGGACTAGCACAGATACGCAGTATTTT. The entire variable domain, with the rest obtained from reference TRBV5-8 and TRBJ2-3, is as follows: EAGVTQSPTHLIKTRGQQATLRCSPISGHTSVYWYQQALGLGLQFLLWYDEGEERNRGNFPPRFSGRQFPNYSSELNVNALELEDSALYLCASSGPSGTSTDTQYFGPGTRLTVL.

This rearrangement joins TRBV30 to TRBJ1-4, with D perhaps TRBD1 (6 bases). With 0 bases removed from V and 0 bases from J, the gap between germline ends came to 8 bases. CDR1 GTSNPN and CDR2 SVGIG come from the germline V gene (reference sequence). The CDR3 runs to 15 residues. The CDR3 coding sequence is TGTGCCTGGAGTGTCACAGGGACAACTAATGAAAAACTGTTTTTT. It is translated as CAWSVTGTTNEKLFF.

CDR3 nucleotides: TGCGCCAGCAGCCCATATAAGGGGGCAAGCTACGAGCAGTACTTC. Its protein is CASSPYKGASYEQYF. The chain combines TRBV4-3 with TRBJ2-7; 7 bases are shared with TRBD1. The V segment lost 4 bases and the J segment 3 bases; nucleotides outside the gene matches: 9. CDR1 and CDR2 (germline): LGHNA, YSLEER. This CDR3 comprises 15 residues.